This is a list of T cell receptor beta chains from one sample in a study of CD8 T cells in ankylosing spondylitis. TCRdb re-analysed the 5' RACE reads in MiXCR, keeping a single row per CDR3 protein. The table records over 700,000 distinct CDR3 sequences, 15% to 20% of them present only once. The sequencing input was blood, either unsorted or a sorted T cell fraction (not recorded which). The receptors derive from a male donor with ankylosing spondylitis. Each CDR3 is given with its conserved first and last residue. D genes are given only for firm matches. The size entry is marked missing in some rows and otherwise reads once, few, many or a size class.

cdr3_length: 14; clone_size: NA; j_call: TRBJ2-5; d_call: NA; v_call: TRBV12-3/TRBV12-4; cdr3_aa: CASSLGHPDETQYF; cdr3_nt: TGTGCCAGCAGTTTAGGGCACCCGGACGAGACCCAGTACTTC
cdr3_length: 14; clone_size: NA; j_call: TRBJ1-5; d_call: TRBD1; v_call: TRBV28; cdr3_aa: CASSTGDGNQPQHF; cdr3_nt: TGTGCCAGCAGTACAGGGGATGGCAATCAGCCCCAGCATTTT
cdr3_length: 15; clone_size: NA; j_call: TRBJ2-2; d_call: TRBD2; v_call: TRBV20-1; cdr3_aa: CSAKGLAVNTGELFF; cdr3_nt: TGCAGTGCTAAGGGACTAGCGGTTAACACCGGGGAGCTGTTTTTT
cdr3_length: 14; clone_size: NA; j_call: TRBJ2-2; d_call: NA; v_call: TRBV6-2/TRBV6-3; cdr3_aa: CASSYSEESGELFF; cdr3_nt: TGTGCCAGCAGTTACTCGGAGGAGTCCGGGGAGCTGTTTTTT
cdr3_length: 15; clone_size: NA; j_call: TRBJ2-1; d_call: NA; v_call: TRBV3-1; cdr3_aa: CASSGGRTMVSEQFF; cdr3_nt: TGTGCCAGCAGCGGGGGTCGGACTATGGTTAGTGAGCAGTTCTTC
cdr3_length: 15; clone_size: few; j_call: TRBJ1-6; d_call: NA; v_call: TRBV5-1; cdr3_aa: CASSPGDGDNSPLHF; cdr3_nt: TGCGCCAGCAGCCCAGGGGACGGGGATAATTCACCCCTCCACTTT
cdr3_length: 17; clone_size: NA; j_call: TRBJ2-3; d_call: NA; v_call: TRBV6-2/TRBV6-3; cdr3_aa: CASRKDQLGSLADTQYF; cdr3_nt: TGTGCCAGCCGAAAGGACCAGCTTGGGAGCCTGGCAGATACGCAGTATTTT
cdr3_length: 13; clone_size: many; j_call: TRBJ2-7; d_call: NA; v_call: TRBV5-1; cdr3_aa: CASSLEGYYEQYF; cdr3_nt: TGCGCCAGCAGCTTGGAGGGGTACTACGAGCAGTACTTC
cdr3_length: 14; clone_size: NA; j_call: TRBJ2-7; d_call: TRBD1; v_call: TRBV2; cdr3_aa: CASSPNGDSYEQYF; cdr3_nt: TGTGCCAGCAGTCCCAACGGGGACAGCTACGAGCAGTACTTC
cdr3_length: 14; clone_size: NA; j_call: TRBJ2-7; d_call: TRBD2; v_call: TRBV6-1; cdr3_aa: CASSTPGLSYEQYF; cdr3_nt: TGTGCCAGCAGTACACCGGGACTATCGTACGAGCAGTACTTC
cdr3_length: 19; clone_size: NA; j_call: TRBJ2-1; d_call: TRBD2; v_call: TRBV9; cdr3_aa: CASSVGLAGVRRDSGEQFF; cdr3_nt: TGTGCCAGCAGCGTGGGACTAGCGGGAGTTCGACGCGACAGTGGGGAGCAGTTCTTC
cdr3_length: 16; clone_size: NA; j_call: TRBJ2-3; d_call: NA; v_call: TRBV7-9; cdr3_aa: CASSLLVGSSTDTQYF; cdr3_nt: TGTGCCAGCAGCTTACTCGTCGGGAGTTCGACAGATACGCAGTATTTT
cdr3_length: 14; clone_size: NA; j_call: TRBJ1-5; d_call: TRBD1; v_call: TRBV18; cdr3_aa: CASSPQGVNQPQHF; cdr3_nt: TGTGCCAGCTCACCCCAGGGGGTCAATCAGCCCCAGCATTTT
cdr3_length: 11; clone_size: few; j_call: TRBJ2-1; d_call: NA; v_call: TRBV2; cdr3_aa: CASSEVDEQFF; cdr3_nt: TGTGCCAGCAGTGAGGTAGATGAGCAGTTCTTC
cdr3_length: 16; clone_size: many; j_call: TRBJ2-2; d_call: NA; v_call: TRBV5-4; cdr3_aa: CASSLEGHKNTGELFF; cdr3_nt: TGTGCCAGCAGCTTGGAGGGACATAAGAACACCGGGGAGCTGTTTTTT
cdr3_length: 15; clone_size: NA; j_call: TRBJ2-3; d_call: NA; v_call: TRBV15; cdr3_aa: CATSRDAASTDTQYF; cdr3_nt: TGTGCCACCAGCAGAGATGCGGCTAGCACAGATACGCAGTATTTT
cdr3_length: 14; clone_size: NA; j_call: TRBJ1-6; d_call: NA; v_call: TRBV7-3; cdr3_aa: CASSPGLEGSPLHF; cdr3_nt: TGTGCCAGCAGCCCTGGGCTCGAGGGTTCACCCCTCCACTTT
cdr3_length: 15; clone_size: NA; j_call: TRBJ2-1; d_call: TRBD2; v_call: TRBV20-1; cdr3_aa: CSARDLGLASDEQFF; cdr3_nt: TGCAGTGCTAGAGATCTCGGACTAGCTAGCGATGAGCAGTTCTTC